One sample yielded the 25 T cell receptor beta chains listed below, sequenced in a study of T cell responses to AZD1222 COVID-19 vaccine. The repertoire was sequenced with immunoSEQ multiplex PCR; TCRdb's copy has only in-frame clones and lacks some. The sample lists 150,000 or so clones; 92% were seen once. The sequencing used peripheral blood, collected on day 0 of AZD1222 vaccination. The receptors were sampled from an adult in good health.

V gene TRBV28 combines with J gene TRBJ2-1; 10 bases line up with TRBD2. CDR1 and CDR2 from the germline V gene are MDHEN and SYDVKM. The CDR3 spans 15 residues. Unmatched junction bases numbered 7, after V lost 6 bases and J lost 5 bases. The CDR3 region is CASSPGTSVNNEQFF. CDR3 sequence (DNA): TGTGCCAGCAGCCCCGGGACTAGCGTGAACAATGAGCAGTTCTTC.

This rearrangement joins TRBV6-2 or TRBV6-3 to TRBJ2-7; D is uncertain. The CDR3 spans 11 residues. Germline V CDR1 and CDR2: MNHEY, SVGEGT. V shed 5 bases and J shed 4 bases, with 6 bases lying between them. This CDR3 is CASSRGYEQYF. The CDR3 DNA reads as TGTGCCAGCAGTAGAGGATACGAGCAGTACTTC.

J is TRBJ1-4 and V is TRBV4-2; D gene ambiguous. Germline V gives CDR1 LGHNA, CDR2 YNFKEQ. CDR3 length: 18 amino acids. Trimming removed 3 bases at V and 7 bases at J, with 24 bases between. The CDR3 region has the DNA TGTGCCAGCAGCCAGAAACCTGTGGTGGTGGGCGCCGGTGAAAAACTGTTTTTT. Protein product: CASSQKPVVVGAGEKLFF.

The chain has TRBV19 and TRBJ1-2, with unresolved D. The germline V gene has CDR1 LNHDA and CDR2 SQIVND (reference sequence). V dropped 1 base and J dropped 7 bases, with 10 bases sitting between them. The CDR3 loop spans 13 amino acids. Here the CDR3 reads CASSIAGLGGYTF. The CDR3 DNA is TGTGCCAGTAGTATAGCCGGTCTGGGTGGCTACACCTTC.

This rearrangement joins TRBV23-1 to TRBJ2-3; a weak D match, TRBD2 (7 bases). TRBV23-1 is noted as an ORF with a role that remains uncertain. CDR3 length: 17 amino acids. The V end was cut by 6 bases, the J end by 0 bases, with 19 bases between. CDR3 nucleotide sequence: TGCGCCAGCAGAGTAGCAGGCGGGGGCTCTAGCACAGATACGCAGTATTTT. This sequence encodes CASRVAGGGSSTDTQYF.

Only one count was recorded for this clone. The chain links TRBV30 to TRBJ2-3, with 7 nucleotides matching TRBD1. The CDR3 length is 17 residues. Germline V gene lookup returns CDR1 GTSNPN and CDR2 SVGIG (reference sequence). With 0 bases clipped from V and 0 bases from J, the junction kept 9 bases outside the gene matches. CDR3 DNA: TGTGCCTGGAGTGTACGATGGGGGACAGCTAGCACAGATACGCAGTATTTT. Amino acid sequence: CAWSVRWGTASTDTQYF. The full variable domain, completed using reference TRBV30 and TRBJ2-3, is SQTIHQWPATLVQPVGSPLSLECTVEGTSNPNLYWYRQAAGRGLQLLFYSVGIGQISSEVPQNLSASRPQDRQFILSSKKLLLSDSGFYLCAWSVRWGTASTDTQYFGPGTRLTVL.

This chain's CDR3 is CASIERGRHEKLFF. In DNA, the CDR3 is TGTGCCAGCATCGAGAGGGGGAGGCATGAAAAACTGTTTTTT. V gene TRBV6-5 combines with J gene TRBJ1-4; the D gene is possibly TRBD1 (6 bases). Germline V CDR1 and CDR2: MNHEY, SVGAGI. The CDR3 is 14 residues long. The V gene lost 7 bases and the J gene lost 6 bases, with 15 bases spanning the gap.

The V and J genes are TRBV20-1 and TRBJ2-1; the D gene is possibly TRBD1 (6 bases). CDR1 DFQATT and CDR2 SNEGSKA come from the germline V gene (reference sequence). This CDR3 is built from 11 residues. Trimming took off 6 bases at V and 5 bases at J, with 8 bases between the two ends. The CDR3 region is CSAGANNEQFF. In DNA form, the CDR3 reads TGCAGTGCGGGGGCAAACAATGAGCAGTTCTTC.

V gene TRBV19 combines with J gene TRBJ1-4; D is uncertain. The CDR3 loop spans 15 amino acids. The germline V gene has CDR1 LNHDA and CDR2 SQIVND (reference sequence). The V and J ends lost 1 base and 6 bases respectively, with 12 bases between them. CDR3 residues: CASSIAGRTDEKLFF. The CDR3 DNA is TGTGCCAGTAGTATAGCGGGCCGTACGGATGAAAAACTGTTTTTT.

The rearrangement joins TRBV27 to TRBJ2-1; 7 bases line up with TRBD1. Germline-derived CDR1 and CDR2 are MNHEY and SMNVEV (reference sequence). This CDR3 has 12 residues. V lost 7 bases and J lost 14; bases outside the gene matches: 11. The CDR3 DNA is TGTGCCAGCAAAAAGGGCCGGGACAGCGAGTTCTTC. It encodes CASKKGRDSEFF.

The rearrangement uses TRBV28 and TRBJ2-4; D may be TRBD2 (7 bases). Germline lookup yields CDR1 MDHEN and CDR2 SYDVKM. V was pared by 4 bases and J by 5 bases, with 18 bases between. This CDR3 spans 16 amino acids. The CDR3 reads CASSSLGQGRENIQYF. CDR3 DNA: TGTGCCAGCAGTTCCTTGGGGCAGGGGAGGGAAAACATTCAGTACTTC.

The chain couples TRBV5-1 to TRBJ1-2, with a tentative D call TRBD1 (5 bases). V gave up 3 bases and J gave up 2 bases, with 8 bases separating them. This CDR3 is built from 13 residues. Germline CDR1 SGHRS, CDR2 YFSETQ. CDR3 amino acids: CASSYDRNYGYTF. Written as DNA, the CDR3 is TGCGCCAGCAGCTACGACAGAAACTATGGCTACACCTTC.

This chain joins TRBV5-4 and TRBJ2-2; 9 bases map to TRBD1. CDR3 size: 16 residues. The ends lost 4 bases at V and 0 bases at J; junction bases unmatched: 4. Per the germline V gene, CDR1 is SGHNT and CDR2 is YYREEE (reference sequence). The DNA for the CDR3 is TGTGCCAGCAGCCAAGGACAGGGGACGAACACCGGGGAGCTGTTTTTT. Amino acids: CASSQGQGTNTGELFF.

The V and J genes are TRBV6-5 and TRBJ2-7; tentative D call: TRBD1 (6 bases). This CDR3 has 13 amino acids. V dropped 5 bases and J dropped 2 bases, with 10 bases sitting between them. CDR1 and CDR2 from the germline V gene are MNHEY and SVGAGI. The CDR3 bases are TGTGCCAGCAGTCGACAGGAGACCTACGAGCAGTACTTC. Translating gives CASSRQETYEQYF.

Only a few counts were recorded for this clone. The chain links TRBV7-2 to TRBJ1-5; maybe TRBD1 (5 bases). This CDR3 region has 14 residues. Germline V gene sequence: CDR1 SGHTA, CDR2 FQGNSA. V was clipped by 5 bases and J by 0 bases, with 8 bases between them. CDR3 sequence (DNA): TGTGCCAGCAGCCAGGACACTAGCAATCAGCCCCAGCATTTT. It yields the protein CASSQDTSNQPQHF.

This chain links TRBV23-1 with TRBJ2-5; possibly TRBD1 or TRBD2 for D (5 bases each). TRBV23-1 is treated as an ORF (open reading frame) with a function not yet certain. The CDR3 length is 21 residues. V was shortened by 1 base and J by 0 bases, with 27 bases between the two germline ends. The CDR3, as DNA: TGCGCCAGCAGTCAATTTGTACTAAACCTATGGGACCCGGTGTACCAAGAGACCCAGTACTTC. Translating gives CASSQFVLNLWDPVYQETQYF.

The CDR3 reads CASSSDPGLAAGELFF. CDR3 sequence (DNA): TGTGCCAGCAGCTCCGATCCGGGACTAGCAGCCGGGGAGCTGTTTTTT. V is TRBV7-3 and J is TRBJ2-2, with 9 bases matching TRBD2. In germline, CDR1 is SGHTA, CDR2 FQGTGA. After removal of 4 bases from V and 6 bases from J, the junction contained 9 bases not matched to a gene. This CDR3 region has 16 residues.

The chain combines TRBV2 with TRBJ1-5; maybe TRBD1 (6 bases). V was trimmed by 2 bases and J by 5 bases, leaving 13 bases between them. The CDR3 has 15 residues. Germline V lookup: CDR1 SNHLY, CDR2 FYNNEI. The CDR3 protein is CASSEPPTGYQPQHF. In nucleotides, the CDR3 is TGTGCCAGCAGTGAACCCCCGACAGGTTATCAGCCCCAGCATTTT.

The genes are TRBV25-1 and TRBJ1-2; the match to TRBD1 covers 11 bases. Germline V gene lookup returns CDR1 MGHDK and CDR2 SYGVNS. The CDR3 sequence is 15 residues long. V shed 4 bases, J shed 4 bases, and the junction held 5 bases outside the gene matches. DNA of the CDR3: TGTGCCAGCAGTGGGCGGGACAGGGGGATCTATGGCTACACCTTC. Amino acid sequence: CASSGRDRGIYGYTF.

The CDR3 region has the DNA TGTGCCAGCAGCTACAGAATGGACCGTCCCTCAGAGACCCAGTACTTC. Amino acids: CASSYRMDRPSETQYF. The chain carries TRBV6-5 and TRBJ2-5; D unclear. Trimming stripped 6 bases from V and 4 bases from J, with 21 bases between. The CDR3 runs to 16 residues. Looked up from germline, CDR1 is MNHEY and CDR2 is SVGAGI.

The CDR3 sequence: CASSIPGRENGYTF. CDR3 bases: TGTGCCAGTAGTATCCCCGGCAGGGAGAATGGCTACACCTTC. The V gene is TRBV19, the J gene TRBJ1-2; TRBD1 might be the D (5 bases). Trimming took off 3 bases at V and 6 bases at J, with 14 bases between the two ends. In germline, CDR1 is LNHDA, CDR2 SQIVND (reference sequence). The CDR3 contains 14 residues. Full variable domain (outside the CDR3, taken from reference TRBV19 and TRBJ1-2): DGGITQSPKYLFRKEGQNVTLSCEQNLNHDAMYWYRQDPGQGLRLIYYSQIVNDFQKGDIAEGYSVSREKKESFPLTVTSAQKNPTAFYLCASSIPGRENGYTFGSGTRLTVV.

The V gene is TRBV5-4, the J gene TRBJ2-3; D remains ambiguous. CDR3 length equals 13 residues. The germline V gene has CDR1 SGHNT and CDR2 YYREEE (reference sequence). Trimming shortened V by 2 bases and J by 2 bases, and 6 bases separated the two germline ends. CDR3 in amino acids: CASSFDPTDTQYF. The CDR3 DNA is TGTGCCAGCAGCTTCGACCCCACAGATACGCAGTATTTT.

The genes are TRBV6-5 and TRBJ1-1; TRBD1 might be the D (5 bases). Trimming took 6 bases from V and 1 from J, leaving 12 bases between them. CDR1 and CDR2 (germline): MNHEY, SVGAGI. This CDR3 has 14 residues. CDR3 DNA: TGTGCCAGCAGCCTCATAACAGGGAACACTGAAGCTTTCTTT. Amino acid sequence: CASSLITGNTEAFF.

The chain has TRBV9 and TRBJ1-1, with D perhaps TRBD1 (6 bases). This CDR3 region has 14 residues. Germline V gene lookup returns CDR1 SGDLS and CDR2 YYNGEE. Trimming took off 5 bases at V and 0 bases at J, with 11 bases between the two ends. CDR3 DNA sequence: TGTGCCAGCAGTGGACAGCTCATGAACACTGAAGCTTTCTTT. Translating gives CASSGQLMNTEAFF. The variable domain in full, with the rest retrieved from reference TRBV9 and TRBJ1-1, is DSGVTQTPKHLITATGQRVTLRCSPRSGDLSVYWYQQSLDQGLQFLIQYYNGEERAKGNILERFSAQQFPDLHSELNLSSLELGDSALYFCASSGQLMNTEAFFGQGTRLTVV.

The CDR3 here is CASSAQVYEQYF. The CDR3 coding sequence is TGTGCCAGCAGTGCCCAAGTCTACGAGCAGTACTTC. The rearrangement uses TRBV2 and TRBJ2-7; no definite D call. The CDR3 is 12 amino acids. Looked up from germline, CDR1 is SNHLY and CDR2 is FYNNEI. The V gene lost 4 bases and the J gene lost 3 bases, with 7 bases spanning the gap.